This T cell receptor (beta chain) was identified in a study of cytomegalovirus exposure and HLA in healthy donors. Study results and caveats: It was found in a later analysis that first-cohort TCR clusters tended to co-occur in the 120 validation repertoires. Testing in vitro showed a few CMV-associated chains specific for CMV antigens.

Comment on this clone: Its antigen is unknown.

CDR3 length: 18 amino acids. Using immunoSEQ multiplex PCR, the repertoire was profiled, and TCRdb retains in-frame clones only, with some absent. The sample yields 200,000 or so clones, 84% seen once. The receptor comes from a young woman in good health and CMV-seropositive. The sample was PBMCs. The J gene is TRBJ2-7, the V gene TRBV21-1; the table's D call TRBD2 went unverified against the DNA. TRBV21-1 is a pseudogene segment. In DNA, the CDR3 is TGTGCCAGCAGGACGACTAGCGGAAGTCAGCAGGACTTGAACGAGCAGTACTTC. Amino acids: CASRTTSGSQQDLNEQYF.